This T cell receptor (beta chain) was observed in a study of Graves' ophthalmopathy and Graves' hyperthyroidism. Notes on the study in general: With a specificity of under 85% and a sensitivity of 60% to 71%, the model predicted ophthalmopathy progression. Blood also carried most expanded thyroid clonotypes exceeding 0.001 frequency.

CDR3 length: 13 amino acids. CDR1 is DFQATT and CDR2 is SNEGSKA in the germline V gene (reference sequence). The authors amplified TCR beta CDR3 regions, and they did so from RNA transcripts for repertoire sequencing. Second-round multiplex PCR followed a first-round RT-PCR using HTBI primers. TCRdb reanalysed the multiplex PCR reads using MiXCR and keeps one entry per CDR3 protein. This table has 600,000 to 700,000 distinct CDR3 sequences, about two fifths appearing once. A word on this clonotype: The target antigen is unknown. Compared with germline, one end of the junction differs, possibly owing to a read error.

Orbital computed tomography and thyroid ultrasound, along with TRAb, serum thyroxine and clinical symptoms, underpinned diagnosis. This sequence originates from an adult man with Graves' ophthalmopathy. The genes are TRBV20-1 and TRBJ2-7; 8 bases fit TRBD1. What was sequenced was peripheral blood. In DNA, the CDR3 is TGCAGTGCGGTACAGGGGGGACACTACGGGCAGCACTTC. Amino acids: CSAVQGGHYGQHF.